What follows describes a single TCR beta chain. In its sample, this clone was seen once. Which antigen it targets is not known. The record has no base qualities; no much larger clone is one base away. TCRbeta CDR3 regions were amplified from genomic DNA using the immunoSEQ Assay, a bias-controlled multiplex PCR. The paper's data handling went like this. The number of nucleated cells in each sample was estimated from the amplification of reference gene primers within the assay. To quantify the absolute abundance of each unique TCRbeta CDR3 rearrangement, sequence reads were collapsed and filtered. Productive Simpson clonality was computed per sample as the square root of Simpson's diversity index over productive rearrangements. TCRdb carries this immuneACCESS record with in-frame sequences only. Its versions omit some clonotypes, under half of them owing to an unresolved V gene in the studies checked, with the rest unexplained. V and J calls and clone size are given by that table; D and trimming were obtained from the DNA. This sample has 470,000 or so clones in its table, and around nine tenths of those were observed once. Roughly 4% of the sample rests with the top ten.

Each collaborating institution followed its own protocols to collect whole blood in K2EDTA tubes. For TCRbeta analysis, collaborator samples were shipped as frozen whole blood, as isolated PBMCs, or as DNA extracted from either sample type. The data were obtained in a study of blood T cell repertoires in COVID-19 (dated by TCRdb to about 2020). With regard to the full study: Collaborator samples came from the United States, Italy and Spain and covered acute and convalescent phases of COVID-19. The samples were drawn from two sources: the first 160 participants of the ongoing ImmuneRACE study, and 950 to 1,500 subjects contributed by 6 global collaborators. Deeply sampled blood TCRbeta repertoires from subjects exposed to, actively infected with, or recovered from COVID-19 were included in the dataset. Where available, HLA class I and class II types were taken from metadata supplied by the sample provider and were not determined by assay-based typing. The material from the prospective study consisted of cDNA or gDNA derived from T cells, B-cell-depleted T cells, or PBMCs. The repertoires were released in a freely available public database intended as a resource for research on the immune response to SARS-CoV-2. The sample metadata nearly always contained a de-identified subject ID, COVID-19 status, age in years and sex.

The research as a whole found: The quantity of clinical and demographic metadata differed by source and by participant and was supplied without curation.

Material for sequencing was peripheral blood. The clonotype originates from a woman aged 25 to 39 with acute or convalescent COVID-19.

The CDR3 loop reads CASGAVATNEKLFF. The DNA sequence is as follows: TGTGCCAGTGGAGCGGTGGCAACTAATGAAAAACTGTTTTTT. The receptor chain draws on TRBV19 and TRBJ1-4; confidence is insufficient to name the D gene. CDR1 and CDR2, looked up from the germline V gene (reference sequence), are LNHDA and SQIVND. Counted from cysteine to phenylalanine, this CDR3 has 14 amino acids. The retained sequence is limited to the CDR3, 42 bases, with the frame set at the first base. Relative to germline, V is 8 bases shorter and J is 0 bases shorter, with 10 bases between their ends.